The 27 T cell receptor beta chains below were found in one sample sequenced in a study of T-cell memory formation after mild COVID-19. MiXCR, applied by TCRdb to the 5' RACE reads, yields one record per CDR3 protein. The sample gives 500,000 to 550,000 distinct CDR3 sequences, around 21% of which show up once; about an eighth is in the top ten. Sequencing input: PBMCs or a T cell subset sorted from them (not recorded which). The receptors were sampled from an adult woman who had mild COVID-19 (a few samples of this study predate the infection). Cell type and time point are not known.

V usage is TRBV5-1 and J usage is TRBJ1-1; D may be TRBD1 (5 bases). Germline V CDR1 and CDR2: SGHRS, YFSETQ. The CDR3 runs 16 residues. V was pared by 0 bases and J by 0 bases, with 12 bases between. CDR3 DNA sequence: TGCGCCAGCAGCTTGGGTTTCTACAGGCTGAACACTGAAGCTTTCTTT. Amino acid sequence: CASSLGFYRLNTEAFF.

This clonotype was counted between two and nine times. The chain uses TRBV7-2 and TRBJ1-5, with a possible D match to TRBD1 (6 bases). Germline loops: CDR1 SGHTA, CDR2 FQGNSA. V was trimmed by 4 bases and J by 5 bases, leaving 15 bases between them. This CDR3 region has 15 residues. In DNA, the CDR3 is TGTGCCAGCAGCTGGGACACGATAAAAGATCAGCCCCAGCATTTT. This sequence encodes CASSWDTIKDQPQHF.

The chain recombines TRBV11-2 with TRBJ2-1; 8 bases line up with TRBD1. V shed 4 bases and J 0 bases; nucleotides not matched to a gene: 8. The CDR3 is 17 amino acids. Germline CDR1 and CDR2: SGHAT and FQNNGV. In DNA, the CDR3 is TGTGCCAGCAGCTCGCAACAGGGGGTGAGCTCCTACAATGAGCAGTTCTTC. It translates to CASSSQQGVSSYNEQFF.

This clonotype came up a few times. V usage is TRBV11-2 and J usage is TRBJ2-7, with 7 bases identical to TRBD2. This CDR3 contains 15 residues. Germline V gives CDR1 SGHAT, CDR2 FQNNGV. Trimming took 1 base from V and 0 from J; bases not matched to a gene: 3. CDR3 sequence (DNA): TGTGCCAGCAGCTTAGTGCCGGGGGGCTCCTACGAGCAGTACTTC. Amino acids: CASSLVPGGSYEQYF.

This clonotype was counted ten times or more. The V gene is TRBV7-9, the J gene TRBJ2-6; D is ambiguous. V gave up 5 bases and J gave up 0 bases, with 8 bases separating them. The length of the CDR3 is 15 residues. The germline CDR1 and CDR2 sequences are SEHNR and FQNEAQ (reference sequence). The CDR3 spells CASSPRDSGANVLTF. The CDR3 DNA is TGTGCCAGCAGCCCGCGTGACTCTGGGGCCAACGTCCTGACTTTC.

This clonotype was detected only a few times. This chain connects TRBV5-1 to TRBJ1-4; 9 bases line up with TRBD1. Per germline, CDR1 SGHRS and CDR2 YFSETQ. J lost 3 bases, V lost 5 bases, and 2 bases had no gene match. The CDR3 length is 14 residues. CDR3 in DNA: TGCGCCAGCAGAAGGACAGGGGCTAATGAAAAACTGTTTTTT. Protein product: CASRRTGANEKLFF.

This clonotype was counted a few times. V and J are TRBV6-5 and TRBJ2-5; D may be TRBD2 (6 bases). CDR1 and CDR2 (germline): MNHEY, SVGAGI. The CDR3 contains 18 residues. The ends were cut back, 5 bases at V and 3 bases at J, with 25 bases in the middle. The CDR3 DNA is TGTGCCAGCAGTCCTCGGCTAGCGTCATGGGTCGGCGAAGAGACCCAGTACTTC. Translated, it gives CASSPRLASWVGEETQYF.

A few counts support this clonotype. The V call is TRBV24-1, the J call TRBJ2-3, with 8 bases identical to TRBD1. The junction had 4 bases not matched to a gene; V was cut back by 2 bases and J by 1 base. This CDR3 is 16 amino acids long. Germline CDR1 reads KGHDR; CDR2 reads SFDVKD. The CDR3 DNA reads TGTGCCACCAGTGATTCTCTGACAGGGGGCACAGATACGCAGTATTTT. Encoded protein: CATSDSLTGGTDTQYF.

The chain combines TRBV29-1 with TRBJ2-1; 7 bases are a match to TRBD2. V was clipped by 0 bases and J by 3 bases; unmatched bases: 8. The germline gives CDR1 SQVTM, CDR2 ANQGSEA. This CDR3 region has 16 residues. The CDR3 bases are TGCAGCGTTGAAGAGGGGAGCGGGGCCAGCTACAATGAGCAGTTCTTC. Amino acid sequence: CSVEEGSGASYNEQFF.

The chain recombines TRBV29-1 with TRBJ2-1, with D tentatively TRBD1 or TRBD2 (5 bases each). The CDR3 has 10 amino acids. V was trimmed by 6 bases and J by 10 bases, leaving 10 bases between them. Germline V gives CDR1 SQVTM, CDR2 ANQGSEA. This chain's CDR3 is CSVRDAEQFF. The CDR3 DNA is TGCAGCGTCCGGGACGCCGAGCAGTTCTTC.

This rearrangement joins TRBV10-3 to TRBJ1-2; 7 bases line up with TRBD1. Germline V gene sequence: CDR1 ENHRY, CDR2 SYGVKD. Losses at the gene ends were 2 bases for V and 0 bases for J; bases not matched to a gene: 9. The CDR3 runs to 17 residues. This CDR3 reads CAISEVEGAFSNYGYTF. The CDR3 DNA reads as TGTGCCATCAGTGAGGTCGAGGGGGCCTTTTCTAACTATGGCTACACCTTC.

V is TRBV2 and J is TRBJ2-3; 13 nucleotides agree with TRBD2. This CDR3 is 18 amino acids long. Trimming removed 7 bases from V and 0 bases from J; junction bases left unmatched: 10. CDR1 is SNHLY and CDR2 is FYNNEI in the germline V gene. CDR3 sequence: CASKERLAGGRSTDTQYF. CDR3 bases: TGTGCCAGCAAAGAGAGACTAGCGGGGGGCCGTAGCACAGATACGCAGTATTTT. The whole variable domain, remainder taken from reference TRBV2 and TRBJ2-3, is EPEVTQTPSHQVTQMGQEVILRCVPISNHLYFYWYRQILGQKVEFLVSFYNNEISEKSEIFDDQFSVERPDGSNFTLKIRSTKLEDSAMYFCASKERLAGGRSTDTQYFGPGTRLTVL.

This clonotype came up a few times. The chain joins TRBV7-3 to TRBJ2-3; D possibly corresponds to TRBD2 (5 bases). CDR3 length: 15 amino acids. Germline CDR1 and CDR2: SGHTA and FQGTGA. V gave up 3 bases and J gave up 4 bases, with 14 bases separating them. The CDR3 DNA sequence: TGTGCCAGCAGCTTTGAGGGAGAGGGCGCAGATACGCAGTATTTT. Translated, it gives CASSFEGEGADTQYF.

This clonotype was counted at least ten times. The gene calls are TRBV7-3 and TRBJ2-3; 7 bases are a match to TRBD1. The germline V gene has CDR1 SGHTA and CDR2 FQGTGA. J lost 2 bases, V lost 5 bases, and 4 bases had no gene match. The length of the CDR3 is 14 residues. CDR3 in amino acids: CASSTTGYTDTQYF. CDR3 in DNA: TGTGCCAGCAGCACGACAGGGTACACAGATACGCAGTATTTT.

This chain uses TRBV12-3 or TRBV12-4 with TRBJ1-2; D remains ambiguous. There are 13 residues in the CDR3. Trimming stripped 11 bases from V and 5 bases from J, with 18 bases between. The CDR3 region is CACLALEGYGYTF. The CDR3 nucleotides read TGTGCCTGTCTCGCGTTGGAGGGTTATGGCTACACCTTC.

This clonotype was picked up a small number of times. V gene TRBV2 combines with J gene TRBJ2-7, with 7 bases fitting TRBD2. With V trimmed by 4 bases and J by 2 bases, 8 bases remained unmatched. The germline gives CDR1 SNHLY, CDR2 FYNNEI. CDR3 size: 15 residues. The CDR3 nucleotides are TGTGCCAGCAGTGCCGCTAGCGGATTACCCTACGAGCAGTACTTC. It specifies CASSAASGLPYEQYF.

DNA of the CDR3: TGCGCCAGCAGCCAAGAAAGGGGGCGTTTCACAGATACGCAGTATTTT. Amino acids: CASSQERGRFTDTQYF. This rearrangement joins TRBV4-1 to TRBJ2-3; 7 nucleotides agree with TRBD1. V gave up 0 bases and J gave up 2 bases; unmatched junction bases: 5. The V gene's germline CDR1 is MGHRA and CDR2 YSYEKL. The CDR3 has 16 residues.

About this clonotype: The CDR3 does not end in the conserved phenylalanine or tryptophan, so this is likely a read error. The chain links TRBV5-1 to TRBJ2-1; 11 nucleotides match TRBD1. The ends lost 2 bases at V and 4 bases at J; junction bases unmatched: 2. CDR1 and CDR2 from the germline V gene are SGHRS and YFSETQ. The CDR3 is 15 amino acids. The CDR3 spells CASSFGDRGYNEQFL. In DNA form, the CDR3 reads TGCGCCAGCAGCTTCGGGGACAGGGGGTACAATGAGCAGTTCTTA.

This clonotype was counted a few times. V usage is TRBV5-1 and J usage is TRBJ2-3, with a tentative D call TRBD2 (6 bases). Per germline, CDR1 SGHRS and CDR2 YFSETQ. The CDR3 is 17 residues long. Trimming took 4 bases from V and 0 from J, leaving 18 bases between them. The chain's CDR3 is CASSISGRDSSTDTQYF. CDR3 nucleotides: TGCGCCAGCAGCATCAGCGGCCGGGACTCCAGCACAGATACGCAGTATTTT. Variable domain in full (rest from reference TRBV5-1 and TRBJ2-3): KAGVTQTPRYLIKTRGQQVTLSCSPISGHRSVSWYQQTPGQGLQFLFEYFSETQRNKGNFPGRFSGRQFSNSRSEMNVSTLELGDSALYLCASSISGRDSSTDTQYFGPGTRLTVL.

This clonotype came up a few times. V gene TRBV5-6 combines with J gene TRBJ2-1; 7 bases are a match to TRBD2. Trimming took 0 bases from V and 3 from J; bases not matched to a gene: 12. Germline CDR1 SGHDT, CDR2 YYEEEE. This CDR3 region has 18 residues. Here the CDR3 DNA reads TGTGCCAGCAGCTTGGCTTCTAGCGGAACAATGGACTACAATGAGCAGTTCTTC. Its protein is CASSLASSGTMDYNEQFF.

This clonotype was counted once. The chain has TRBV24-1 and TRBJ2-7, with 8 nucleotides matching TRBD1. The CDR3 is 14 amino acids. In germline, CDR1 is KGHDR, CDR2 SFDVKD. Trimming removed 4 bases from V and 3 bases from J; junction bases left unmatched: 4. DNA for the CDR3: TGTGCCACCAGTGACCCGGACAGGGACTACGAGCAGTACTTC. Amino acid sequence: CATSDPDRDYEQYF.

A few counts support this clonotype. V gene TRBV6-5 combines with J gene TRBJ2-4; 8 bases align to TRBD2. In germline, CDR1 is MNHEY, CDR2 SVGAGI. Trimming cost V 5 bases and J 1 base; bases outside gene matches: 7. This CDR3 comprises 16 residues. The DNA of the CDR3 is TGTGCCAGCAGTAGCGGGGGTTCTAAGGCCAAAAACATTCAGTACTTC. Protein product: CASSSGGSKAKNIQYF.

Many counts were recorded for this clonotype. V and J are TRBV20-1 and TRBJ2-7; D call uncertain. The ends were cut back, 0 bases at V and 3 bases at J, with 6 bases in the middle. The CDR3 is 12 amino acids. Germline assignment: CDR1 DFQATT and CDR2 SNEGSKA (reference sequence). The CDR3 sequence is CSARETSYEQYF. CDR3 bases: TGCAGTGCTAGAGAGACAAGCTACGAGCAGTACTTC.

CDR3 in DNA: TGCAGCGCCGTGGGACAACCGAGCTCCTACAATGAGCAGTTCTTC. It specifies CSAVGQPSSYNEQFF. V gene TRBV29-1 combines with J gene TRBJ2-1; D is possibly TRBD1 (6 bases). Germline loops: CDR1 SQVTM, CDR2 ANQGSEA. This CDR3 comprises 15 residues. Between the trimmed V and J ends, which lost 7 bases and 0 bases, there was a span of 16 bases.

At least ten counts were recorded for this clonotype. J is TRBJ2-3 and V is TRBV9, with TRBD2 as a possible D gene (5 bases). Germline CDR1 and CDR2: SGDLS and YYNGEE. The CDR3 totals 14 residues. V lost 2 bases and J lost 0, with 7 bases in between. CDR3 sequence: CASSVGDSTDTQYF. In DNA form, the CDR3 reads TGTGCCAGCAGCGTGGGAGATAGCACAGATACGCAGTATTTT.

The chain carries TRBV29-1 and TRBJ2-3; TRBD2 agrees at 14 bases. Germline values: CDR1 SQVTM, CDR2 ANQGSEA. With V trimmed by 5 bases and J by 0 bases, 4 bases remained unmatched. The CDR3 is 16 amino acids. The CDR3 DNA is TGCAGCGTTAGCGGGACTAGCGGGAGAAGCACAGATACGCAGTATTTT. The encoded protein is CSVSGTSGRSTDTQYF.

The rearrangement joins TRBV29-1 to TRBJ2-6; D tentatively fits TRBD1 or TRBD2 (5 bases each). V shed 4 bases and J shed 3 bases, with 19 bases lying between them. Germline V gene sequence: CDR1 SQVTM, CDR2 ANQGSEA. There are 17 residues in the CDR3. The CDR3 DNA is TGCAGCGTTGGTCCTGGGACGGGCGGTGATGGGGCCAACGTCCTGACTTTC. It specifies CSVGPGTGGDGANVLTF.